The 7 T cell receptor beta chains presented below share a single source sample, sequenced in a study of radiotherapy plus CTLA-4 blockade in lung cancer. TCRdb's copy holds only in-frame clones and misses some; the assay was immunoSEQ multiplex PCR. The sample holds 110,000 or so clones, nearly 80% seen once. Material: peripheral blood, obtained from a patient treated with radiotherapy plus ipilimumab. Receptors originate from a human donor with non-small cell lung cancer who had a partial response to radiotherapy plus ipilimumab.

The chain combines TRBV7-9 with TRBJ1-6, with TRBD1 as a possible D gene (6 bases). CDR3 length: 13 residues. Germline V gene sequence: CDR1 SEHNR, CDR2 FQNEAQ (reference sequence). Trimming took 5 bases from V and 9 from J, leaving 11 bases between them. The CDR3 region has the DNA TGTGCCAGCAGCGAAGGGGGGGTTTCACCCCTCCACTTT. Translated: CASSEGGVSPLHF.

The rearrangement uses TRBV5-4 and TRBJ1-2, with 9 bases that match TRBD1. The J segment lost 8 bases and the V segment lost 3 bases, leaving 8 bases of the junction unmatched. The CDR3 has 14 residues. Germline CDR1 reads SGHNT; CDR2 reads YYREEE (reference sequence). The CDR3 here is CASSYRDREGGYTF. The CDR3 region has the DNA TGTGCCAGCAGCTACCGGGACAGGGAAGGAGGCTACACCTTC.

The chain combines TRBV7-3 with TRBJ2-3; the D is unclear. Germline V CDR1 and CDR2: SGHTA, FQGTGA. Trimming left V 5 bases short and J 3 bases short, with 12 bases between. This CDR3 contains 14 residues. This CDR3 reads CASSPTLRTDTQYF. CDR3 coding DNA: TGTGCCAGCAGCCCCACCCTGAGGACAGATACGCAGTATTTT. Using reference TRBV7-3 and TRBJ2-3 for the parts outside the CDR3, the full variable domain is GAGVSQTPSNKVTEKGKYVELRCDPISGHTALYWYRQSLGQGPEFLIYFQGTGAADDSGLPNDRFFAVRPEGSVSTLKIQRTERGDSAVYLCASSPTLRTDTQYFGPGTRLTVL.

The V and J genes are TRBV5-6 and TRBJ1-5; D remains ambiguous. In germline, CDR1 is SGHDT, CDR2 YYEEEE. V lost 0 bases to trimming and J lost 1 base, with 11 bases between them. The CDR3 runs 16 residues. The CDR3 DNA reads TGTGCCAGCAGCTTGGGATTAGCAGCGAGCAATCAGCCCCAGCATTTT. This sequence encodes CASSLGLAASNQPQHF.

This chain joins TRBV2 and TRBJ1-3, with D perhaps matching TRBD1 (5 bases). V lost 6 bases and J 5 bases, leaving 11 bases between the germline ends. CDR3 length: 13 amino acids. From germline, CDR1 is SNHLY and CDR2 FYNNEI. The CDR3 loop reads CASRADTRNTIYF. The CDR3 DNA sequence: TGTGCCAGCAGGGCGGACACCCGAAACACCATATATTTT.

CDR3 nucleotide sequence: TGCGCCAGCAGCCGATTAGAGACTAGCGGGGCGTACAATGAGCAGTTCTTC. It yields the protein CASSRLETSGAYNEQFF. J is TRBJ2-1 and V is TRBV4-1; 11 nucleotides align to TRBD2. Germline loops: CDR1 MGHRA, CDR2 YSYEKL. After removal of 4 bases from V and 4 bases from J, the junction contained 9 bases not matched to a gene. CDR3 size: 17 residues.

This rearrangement joins TRBV19 to TRBJ2-3, with TRBD2 matching 11 bases. Germline V gene lookup returns CDR1 LNHDA and CDR2 SQIVND (reference sequence). CDR3 length: 15 amino acids. With V trimmed by 3 bases and J by 4 bases, 3 bases remained unmatched. CDR3: CASSIPSGRSDTQYF. The CDR3 DNA reads TGTGCCAGTAGTATTCCTAGCGGGAGGTCAGATACGCAGTATTTT.